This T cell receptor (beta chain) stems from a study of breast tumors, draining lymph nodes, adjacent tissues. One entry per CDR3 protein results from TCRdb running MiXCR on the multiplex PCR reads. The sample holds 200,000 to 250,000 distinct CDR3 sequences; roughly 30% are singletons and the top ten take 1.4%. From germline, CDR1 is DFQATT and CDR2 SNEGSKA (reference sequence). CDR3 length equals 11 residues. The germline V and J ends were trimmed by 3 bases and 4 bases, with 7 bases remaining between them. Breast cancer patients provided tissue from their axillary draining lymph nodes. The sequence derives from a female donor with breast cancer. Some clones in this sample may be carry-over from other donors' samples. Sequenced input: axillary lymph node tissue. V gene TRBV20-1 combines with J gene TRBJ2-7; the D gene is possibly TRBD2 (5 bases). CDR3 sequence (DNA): TGCAGTGCTAGTGGGAGTTACGAGCAGTACTTC. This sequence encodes CSASGSYEQYF.